The present entry profiles one T cell receptor beta chain with its context. Its antigen is still unknown. The data are from a study of cytomegalovirus exposure and HLA in healthy donors. Study results and limitations: Reportedly, a later analysis found an Asian-associated ancestry cluster had fewer N-insertions than the approximately 700-donor mean. The study listed 150 to 200 cytomegalovirus-associated TCR beta chains. Specific recognition of CMV antigens was confirmed in vitro for a few chains (all CMV-associated). It was assumed in the presence/absence analyses that sequencing depth was roughly uniform across donors.

V lost 4 bases to trimming and J lost 6 bases; unmatched junction nucleotides: 9. The germline gives CDR1 MNHEY, CDR2 SVGAGI. This CDR3 spans 16 amino acids. Researchers ran the PCR with 60 Vbeta and 13 Jbeta primers. The assay was immunoSEQ multiplex PCR, and TCRdb's table has in-frame clones only and misses some. The repertoire has 200,000 to 250,000 clones, around 88% of them found once; the top ten carry around 1%. Sequenced input: PBMCs. The TCR originated in a woman aged 18-29 years in good health and CMV-seronegative. The rearrangement links TRBV6-5 to TRBJ2-1, with 10 bases identical to TRBD1. DNA for the CDR3: TGTGCCAGCAGTTCCACGGGACAGGGGAGGTCCAATGAGCAGTTCTTC. It translates to CASSSTGQGRSNEQFF.